These 23 T cell receptor beta chains were sequenced from one sample in a study of T-cell memory formation after mild COVID-19. One entry per CDR3 protein results from TCRdb running MiXCR on the 5' RACE reads. Seen here are roughly 240,000 distinct CDR3 sequences, just over 15% observed once, and the top ten hold approximately 2.1%. Sequencing was performed on PBMCs or a T cell subset sorted from them (not recorded which). The receptors were gathered from an adult woman who had mild COVID-19 (a few samples of this study predate the infection). Cell type and time point are not known.

This clonotype was observed a few times. This chain links TRBV12-3 or TRBV12-4 with TRBJ2-1, with 9 bases matching TRBD2. The CDR3 covers 14 residues. Trimming at V came to 2 bases and at J to 8 bases, leaving 4 bases not matched to a gene. The CDR3 protein is CASSLSSSGDEQFF. CDR3 sequence (DNA): TGTGCCAGCAGTTTAAGTTCTAGCGGGGATGAGCAGTTCTTC.

V usage is TRBV7-9 and J usage is TRBJ1-4, with D perhaps TRBD1 (6 bases). Trimming shortened V by 5 bases and J by 11 bases, and 12 bases separated the two germline ends. Looked up from germline, CDR1 is SEHNR and CDR2 is FQNEAQ (reference sequence). The CDR3 loop spans 12 amino acids. The CDR3: CASSPGQGKLFF. The CDR3 region has the DNA TGTGCCAGCAGCCCAGGGCAGGGGAAACTGTTTTTT.

This clonotype was detected only a few times. The V and J genes are TRBV5-1 and TRBJ1-1; D remains ambiguous. Germline V gene data show CDR1 as SGHRS and CDR2 as YFSETQ. The CDR3 contains 16 residues. V was pared by 1 base and J by 5 bases, with 18 bases between. As DNA, the CDR3 is TGCGCCAGCAGCTTGACCTCTCAGACCTATGGGACTGAAGCTTTCTTT. It specifies CASSLTSQTYGTEAFF.

This clonotype has only a few counts. V usage is TRBV7-3 and J usage is TRBJ2-2, with D possibly being TRBD2 (6 bases). Per germline, CDR1 SGHTA and CDR2 FQGTGA. The CDR3 runs to 16 residues. V was clipped by 5 bases and J by 0 bases, with 13 bases between them. CDR3 coding DNA: TGTGCCAGCAGCAGGGCCGGGGGAGCGAACACCGGGGAGCTGTTTTTT. The encoded protein is CASSRAGGANTGELFF.

In this sample, this clonotype turned up a few times. The chain uses TRBV6-5 and TRBJ1-5; TRBD1 might be the D (6 bases). The V end was cut by 0 bases, the J end by 6 bases, with 9 bases between. The CDR3 runs to 14 residues. CDR1 and CDR2 from the germline V gene are MNHEY and SVGAGI. In DNA, the CDR3 is TGTGCCAGCAGTTACTCAACCAGGGGTCAGCCCCAGCATTTT. Amino acids: CASSYSTRGQPQHF.

Ten or more counts support this clonotype. The V gene is TRBV5-1, the J gene TRBJ2-5; possible D gene TRBD2, 6 bases. The germline gives CDR1 SGHRS, CDR2 YFSETQ. With 4 bases removed from V and 1 base from J, the gap between germline ends came to 14 bases. The CDR3 consists of 15 residues. CDR3 protein: CASSLGGGRQETQYF. In DNA form, the CDR3 reads TGCGCCAGCAGCCTCGGGGGAGGACGCCAAGAGACCCAGTACTTC. Together with reference TRBV5-1 and TRBJ2-5, the CDR3 gives the full variable domain: KAGVTQTPRYLIKTRGQQVTLSCSPISGHRSVSWYQQTPGQGLQFLFEYFSETQRNKGNFPGRFSGRQFSNSRSEMNVSTLELGDSALYLCASSLGGGRQETQYFGPGTRLLVL.

This rearrangement joins TRBV29-1 to TRBJ2-3; 11 bases are a match to TRBD2. CDR3 length: 16 amino acids. Germline loops: CDR1 SQVTM, CDR2 ANQGSEA. J gave up 0 bases and V 1 base, and 3 bases lay outside the gene matches. The CDR3 region has the DNA TGCAGCGTTGAAGGGCTAGCGGGAGGAAGCACAGATACGCAGTATTTT. Protein: CSVEGLAGGSTDTQYF.

The V and J genes are TRBV20-1 and TRBJ2-5; 13 nucleotides agree with TRBD2. Germline CDR1 is DFQATT and CDR2 is SNEGSKA (reference sequence). With V trimmed by 3 bases and J by 5 bases, 6 bases remained unmatched. The CDR3 has 15 amino acids. CDR3 in DNA: TGCAGTGCTAGGTCACTAGCGGGGGGGCCGGAGACCCAGTACTTC. Translated, it gives CSARSLAGGPETQYF.

The gene calls are TRBV7-2 and TRBJ2-5; 9 nucleotides line up with TRBD2. Germline V gives CDR1 SGHTA, CDR2 FQGNSA. J gave up 1 base and V 0 bases, and 9 bases lay outside the gene matches. The CDR3 has 18 amino acids. The CDR3 DNA reads as TGTGCCAGCAGCTTAGCGGCGGGAGCGGGGGGCACCCAAGAGACCCAGTACTTC. It yields the protein CASSLAAGAGGTQETQYF.

A few counts support this clonotype. The chain employs TRBV20-1 and TRBJ1-2; 7 bases align to TRBD1. J lost 3 bases, V lost 5 bases, and 33 bases had no gene match. This CDR3 has 22 residues. Germline V gene lookup returns CDR1 DFQATT and CDR2 SNEGSKA (reference sequence). CDR3 bases: TGCAGTGCTCCGCCCCCAACCGCTGTCGACAGGGACGCTTTTTTCGCTTACTATGGCTACACCTTC. It is translated as CSAPPPTAVDRDAFFAYYGYTF.

The gene calls are TRBV24-1 and TRBJ2-7; 8 bases are shared with TRBD1. Trimming cost V 4 bases and J 4 bases; bases outside gene matches: 5. Per germline, CDR1 KGHDR and CDR2 SFDVKD. The CDR3 loop spans 14 amino acids. The CDR3 reads CATSDRTGRYEQYF. In nucleotides, the CDR3 is TGTGCCACCAGTGACCGGACAGGGAGGTACGAGCAGTACTTC.

This clonotype came up a few times. The gene calls are TRBV2 and TRBJ1-1; D is ambiguous. Trimming took 3 bases from V and 1 from J, leaving 9 bases between them. This CDR3 region has 14 residues. CDR1 and CDR2 (germline): SNHLY, FYNNEI. DNA of the CDR3: TGTGCCAGCAGTGATAGGGTAGGGAACACTGAAGCTTTCTTT. Residues: CASSDRVGNTEAFF.

The chain has TRBV14 and TRBJ1-2, with 7 positions matching TRBD1. Per the germline V gene, CDR1 is SGHDN and CDR2 is FVKESK. With V trimmed by 8 bases and J by 4 bases, 4 bases remained unmatched. The length of the CDR3 is 12 residues. The CDR3 DNA is TGTGCCAGCGCGGGACAGTTCTATGGCTACACCTTC. It encodes CASAGQFYGYTF.

V and J are TRBV5-1 and TRBJ2-1; no clear D. The V end was cut by 0 bases, the J end by 1 base, with 8 bases between. The CDR3 runs 15 residues. The germline gives CDR1 SGHRS, CDR2 YFSETQ. In DNA, the CDR3 is TGCGCCAGCAGCTTGGTCCTAGATTCCTACAATGAGCAGTTCTTC. It translates to CASSLVLDSYNEQFF.

Comment on this clonotype: Since a much larger clone is just one base distant, this may be a read error. The chain links TRBV9 to TRBJ2-2; unclear D gene. The CDR3 is 13 residues long. V gave up 4 bases and J gave up 2 bases, with 6 bases separating them. The germline CDR1 and CDR2 sequences are SGDLS and YYNGEE. The CDR3 nucleotides read TGTGCCAGCAGCTCAGACAACACCGGGGAGCTGTTTTTT. The encoded protein is CASSSDNTGELFF.

In its sample, this clonotype was seen a few times. The chain joins TRBV6-1 to TRBJ2-6; D gene uncertain. Germline CDR1 is MNHNS and CDR2 is SASEGT. Trimming took off 4 bases at V and 7 bases at J, with 8 bases between the two ends. The CDR3 totals 13 residues. Here the CDR3 DNA reads TGTGCCAGCAGTGCCCACAGTGCCAACGTCCTGACTTTC. Translated, it gives CASSAHSANVLTF.

This clonotype was seen a few times. The chain links TRBV29-1 to TRBJ2-3; the D is unclear. V dropped 3 bases and J dropped 3 bases, with 7 bases sitting between them. Germline CDR1 and CDR2: SQVTM and ANQGSEA. This CDR3 contains 12 residues. CDR3 in DNA: TGCAGCGTTGAGAAAACGACAGATACGCAGTATTTT. It specifies CSVEKTTDTQYF.

This clonotype was counted between two and nine times. This rearrangement joins TRBV29-1 to TRBJ2-3; D is perhaps TRBD2 (6 bases). The CDR3 loop spans 13 amino acids. V was shortened by 4 bases and J by 4 bases, with 12 bases between the two germline ends. The germline V gene has CDR1 SQVTM and CDR2 ANQGSEA. CDR3 coding DNA: TGCAGCGTTGGAAAAGGAGGGGCAGATACGCAGTATTTT. It encodes CSVGKGGADTQYF.

The rearrangement links TRBV7-3 to TRBJ2-5; 7 nucleotides align to TRBD2. Germline V lookup: CDR1 SGHTA, CDR2 FQGTGA. V lost 5 bases to trimming and J lost 3 bases; unmatched junction nucleotides: 6. The length of the CDR3 is 14 residues. CDR3 protein: CASSPGREEETQYF. The CDR3 DNA reads TGTGCCAGCAGCCCCGGACGGGAGGAAGAGACCCAGTACTTC.

The genes are TRBV15 and TRBJ1-5; D unresolved. V gave up 5 bases and J gave up 4 bases, with 9 bases separating them. The CDR3 is 13 amino acids. Germline V gene lookup returns CDR1 LNHNV and CDR2 YYDKDF (reference sequence). Written as DNA, the CDR3 is TGTGCCACCAGCGTCCGGCCTAATCAGCCCCAGCATTTT. Its protein product is CATSVRPNQPQHF.

The rearrangement joins TRBV7-2 to TRBJ2-1; TRBD1 might be the D (5 bases). The germline V gene encodes CDR1 SGHTA and CDR2 FQGNSA. There are 14 residues in the CDR3. Deletions cut 5 bases from V and 9 bases from J, with 17 bases between. The CDR3 DNA reads as TGTGCCAGCAGCCTAGGGGCAGGGTTCGGTGAGCAGTTCTTC. It encodes CASSLGAGFGEQFF. The variable domain in full, completed from reference TRBV7-2 and TRBJ2-1, reads GAGVSQSPSNKVTEKGKDVELRCDPISGHTALYWYRQSLGQGLEFLIYFQGNSAPDKSGLPSDRFSAERTGGSVSTLTIQRTQQEDSAVYLCASSLGAGFGEQFFGPGTRLTVL.

This clonotype showed up just a few times. V gene TRBV24-1 combines with J gene TRBJ2-7; unclear D gene. V lost 5 bases and J lost 6, with 16 bases in between. There are 14 residues in the CDR3. The V gene's germline CDR1 is KGHDR and CDR2 SFDVKD. Written as DNA, the CDR3 is TGTGCCACCAGTGGCGGCACCCGAAACAGCGAGCAGTACTTC. It yields the protein CATSGGTRNSEQYF.

This clonotype has at least ten counts. Compared with germline, one end of the junction differs, possibly owing to a read error. This chain joins TRBV7-7 and TRBJ2-3, with D perhaps matching TRBD1 (6 bases). The germline gives CDR1 SSHAT, CDR2 FNYEAQ (reference sequence). The CDR3 contains 15 residues. The CDR3 coding sequence is TGTGCTAGCAGCTTGGGACATCTGGATACAGATACGCAGTATTTT. This sequence encodes CASSLGHLDTDTQYF.